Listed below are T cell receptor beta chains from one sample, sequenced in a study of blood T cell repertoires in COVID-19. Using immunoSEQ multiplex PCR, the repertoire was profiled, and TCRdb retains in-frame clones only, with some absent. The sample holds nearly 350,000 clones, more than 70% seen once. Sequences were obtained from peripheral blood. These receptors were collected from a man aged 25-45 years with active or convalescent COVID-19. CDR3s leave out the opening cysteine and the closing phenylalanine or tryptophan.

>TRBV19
ASSAQRTSGNNEQF
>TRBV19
ASSKGQSQPQH
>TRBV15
ATSGTGTDTQY
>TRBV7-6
ASSWDRAQPQH
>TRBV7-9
ASSPSGDEGDTQY
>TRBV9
ASSASQGRNSPLH
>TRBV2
ASSEDLSTIY
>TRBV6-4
ASSAQGSSYEQY
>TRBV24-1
ATSDRQGRLDRNNSPLH
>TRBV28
ASSLKRQWYEKLF
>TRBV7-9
ASSLRQAPDTQY
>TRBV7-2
ASSLVVLYNTEAF
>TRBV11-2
ASRGLAGARSYEQY
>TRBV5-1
ASSLVSGSTEAF
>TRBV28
ASSTRTSGSPTHSYEQY
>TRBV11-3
ASSLEQYTIY
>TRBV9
ASSEGLVNEQF
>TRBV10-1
ASPRTGMNTEAF
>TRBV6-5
ASRRGTNTEAF
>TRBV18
ASSQILQVSSYNEQF
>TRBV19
ASSGGPGTTQY
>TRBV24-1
ATSDLDGDTGELF
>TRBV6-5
ASSYSEEGRDYGYT
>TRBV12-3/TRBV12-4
ASSLPSQPQH
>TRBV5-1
ASSLVQHTDTQY
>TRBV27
ASSFAGGKNIQY
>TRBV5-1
ASSLGDRDREKLF
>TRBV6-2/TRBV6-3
ASSYWGQHSPLH
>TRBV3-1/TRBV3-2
ASSAHGAVSNYEQY
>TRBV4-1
ASSQGWTSNSQETQY
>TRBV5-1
ASSLAKPYEQY
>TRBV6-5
ASMTAGGSYNEQF
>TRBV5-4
ASSLEGGQGARSEQF
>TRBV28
AINGNRLVAYNEQF
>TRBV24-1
ATSAPTGTDTQY
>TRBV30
AWSVLLAGETQY
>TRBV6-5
ASSYGWRGPGNTIY
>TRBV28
ASSFRLWDRRTEAF
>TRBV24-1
ATSAHAGLNTEAF
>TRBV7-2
ASSPYRVGEQF
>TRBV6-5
ASSSSTGAVGDEQY
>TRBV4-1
ASRAPGESYEQY
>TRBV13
ASSLTHSMVSGYYNEKLF
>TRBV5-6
ASSLMRGGTDTQY
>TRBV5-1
ASRGGEYEQY
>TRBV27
ASSPNPGQRETQY
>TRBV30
AWSVNRDNEQF
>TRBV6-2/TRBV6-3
ASSRSSSGALSYNEQF
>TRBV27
ASSLVRGNQPQH
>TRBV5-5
ASSITGGWGNQPQH
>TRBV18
ASSSQPTSDTQY
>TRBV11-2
ASSFGGHYNEQF
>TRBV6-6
ASIESGTAEKLF